The 8 T cell receptor beta chains below come from one sample, sequenced in a study of blood T cell repertoires in COVID-19. Sequenced by immunoSEQ multiplex PCR; TCRdb stores in-frame clones only, minus some. The table shows 380,000 or so clones, with roughly 87% occurring only once. The sequenced sample consisted of PBMCs or T cells enriched from blood (not recorded which). The receptors derive from a woman in her thirties or forties with acute COVID-19.

CDR3 amino acids: CASSIAVNTEAFF. The CDR3 DNA follows: TGTGCCAGTAGTATTGCAGTGAACACTGAAGCTTTCTTT. This chain joins TRBV19 and TRBJ1-1, with unresolved D. V was pared by 3 bases and J by 0 bases, with 5 bases between. Germline V CDR1 and CDR2: LNHDA, SQIVND (reference sequence). The CDR3 extends over 13 amino acids.

The chain employs TRBV15 and TRBJ1-5; D is perhaps TRBD1 (5 bases). The CDR3 runs to 18 residues. V lost 0 bases and J lost 0, with 15 bases in between. Germline V gives CDR1 LNHNV, CDR2 YYDKDF (reference sequence). The CDR3 spells CATSRETAGEYSNQPQHF. The CDR3 coding sequence is TGTGCCACCAGCAGAGAGACAGCAGGCGAATATAGCAATCAGCCCCAGCATTTT.

The rearrangement joins TRBV15 to TRBJ1-3, with a possible D match to TRBD1 (6 bases). Germline CDR1 LNHNV, CDR2 YYDKDF (reference sequence). The CDR3 length is 14 residues. The V end was cut by 6 bases, the J end by 0 bases, with 9 bases between. The CDR3 coding sequence is TGTGCCACCAGAGACAGGAGCTCTGGAAACACCATATATTTT. Translating it yields CATRDRSSGNTIYF.

This sequence joins TRBV30 and TRBJ1-2; D not resolved. The CDR3 sequence is 13 residues long. Between the trimmed V and J ends, which lost 0 bases and 4 bases, there was a span of 9 bases. Germline values: CDR1 GTSNPN, CDR2 SVGIG (reference sequence). CDR3 coding DNA: TGTGCCTGGAGTGTGACCGGGTTCTATGGCTACACCTTC. Residues: CAWSVTGFYGYTF. The whole variable domain, filled in from reference TRBV30 and TRBJ1-2, reads SQTIHQWPATLVQPVGSPLSLECTVEGTSNPNLYWYRQAAGRGLQLLFYSVGIGQISSEVPQNLSASRPQDRQFILSSKKLLLSDSGFYLCAWSVTGFYGYTFGSGTRLTVV.

The chain uses TRBV7-8 and TRBJ1-1; possibly TRBD1 for D (6 bases). Germline V lookup: CDR1 SGHVS, CDR2 FQNEAQ. The CDR3 runs to 17 residues. V gave up 5 bases and J gave up 1 base, with 20 bases separating them. DNA of the CDR3: TGTGCCAGCAGCGTCAGACAGGACCTAACGGAGAACACTGAAGCTTTCTTT. It translates to CASSVRQDLTENTEAFF.

In its sample, this clone was seen a few times. The V gene is TRBV14, the J gene TRBJ1-4; D perhaps matches TRBD1 (5 bases). This CDR3 region has 16 residues. Trimming shortened V by 3 bases and J by 7 bases, and 18 bases separated the two germline ends. The germline CDR1 and CDR2 sequences are SGHDN and FVKESK. CDR3: CASSHLEGGESEKLFF. CDR3 DNA sequence: TGTGCCAGCAGCCATCTCGAGGGAGGGGAGAGTGAAAAACTGTTTTTT.

The gene calls are TRBV29-1 and TRBJ2-7; 11 positions agree with TRBD1. The germline CDR1 and CDR2 sequences are SQVTM and ANQGSEA. The CDR3 is 15 residues long. V dropped 7 bases and J dropped 2; count of bases not matched to a gene: 10. The CDR3: CSAEGGQGATYEQYF. The CDR3 coding sequence is TGCAGCGCGGAGGGAGGACAGGGGGCAACCTACGAGCAGTACTTC.

V gene TRBV12-3 or TRBV12-4 combines with J gene TRBJ1-5; tentative D call: TRBD1 (6 bases). The CDR3 runs to 13 residues. Deletions cut 6 bases from V and 3 bases from J, with 9 bases between. In DNA, the CDR3 is TGTGCCAGCAGGGGACAAACCAATCAGCCCCAGCATTTT. Amino acid sequence: CASRGQTNQPQHF.